This TCR beta chain came from a study of cytomegalovirus exposure and HLA in healthy donors. Study-level findings and limits: In vitro data verified a few CMV-associated chains as specific for CMV antigens.

Donors sampled were nominally healthy, though unrecorded immune exposures were likely. Vbeta (60) and Jbeta (13) primers were used in the PCR. The table came from immunoSEQ multiplex PCR; TCRdb's copy has only in-frame clones and leaves some out. This table has about 130,000 clones, just under 80% appearing once. This clone was recorded a few times. Its antigen is not known. CDR1 SGHTA and CDR2 FQGNSA come from the germline V gene. CDR3 size: 15 residues. The ends lost 4 bases at V and 6 bases at J; junction bases unmatched: 9. V is TRBV7-2 and J is TRBJ2-7; TRBD1 matches at 10 bases. This TCR came from a male donor in good health and CMV-seronegative. Sequencing used PBMCs. The CDR3 here is CASSSFGTGVGEQYF. CDR3 coding DNA: TGTGCCAGCAGCTCTTTCGGGACAGGGGTGGGCGAGCAGTACTTC.